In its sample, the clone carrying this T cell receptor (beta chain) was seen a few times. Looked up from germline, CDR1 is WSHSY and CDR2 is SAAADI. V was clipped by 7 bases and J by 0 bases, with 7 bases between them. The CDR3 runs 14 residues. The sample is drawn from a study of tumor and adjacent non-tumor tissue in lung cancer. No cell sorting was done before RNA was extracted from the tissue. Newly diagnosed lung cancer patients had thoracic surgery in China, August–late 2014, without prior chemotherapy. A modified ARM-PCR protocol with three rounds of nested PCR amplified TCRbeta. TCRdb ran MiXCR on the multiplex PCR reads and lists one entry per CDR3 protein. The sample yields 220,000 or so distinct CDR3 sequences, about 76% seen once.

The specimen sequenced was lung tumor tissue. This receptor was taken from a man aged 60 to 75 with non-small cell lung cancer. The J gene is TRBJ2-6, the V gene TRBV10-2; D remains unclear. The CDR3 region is CASKLGSGANVLTF. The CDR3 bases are TGCGCCAGCAAGCTGGGCTCTGGGGCCAACGTCCTGACTTTC.